Below, 20 T cell receptor beta chains from the same sample are listed, as sequenced in a study of control samples from healthy donors and cancer patients. Only in-frame clones appear in the TCRdb table, and some are missing; sequencing was by immunoSEQ multiplex PCR. The repertoire includes 120,000 or so clones, approximately 95% of them detected once, and less than 4.5% sits in the top ten. Sequencing was performed on blood. The receptors stem from a man aged 25 to 40 in good health.

This sequence joins TRBV2 and TRBJ1-4; 7 bases align to TRBD1. This CDR3 region has 18 residues. The germline gives CDR1 SNHLY, CDR2 FYNNEI. Trimming at V came to 4 bases and at J to 7 bases, leaving 18 bases not matched to a gene. CDR3 nucleotide sequence: TGTGCCAGCAGTGTCGTATCTCCCCTGACAGGGAGGGGTGAAAAACTGTTTTTT. Its protein product is CASSVVSPLTGRGEKLFF.

This chain connects TRBV5-1 to TRBJ2-7; 12 bases are a match to TRBD2. The CDR3 has 15 amino acids. V lost 4 bases to trimming and J lost 1 base; unmatched junction nucleotides: 3. CDR1 and CDR2 from the germline V gene are SGHRS and YFSETQ. The CDR3 here is CASSQTSGGSYEQYF. DNA of the CDR3: TGCGCCAGCAGCCAGACTAGCGGGGGTTCCTACGAGCAGTACTTC. Combining the CDR3 with reference TRBV5-1 and TRBJ2-7 gives the whole variable domain KAGVTQTPRYLIKTRGQQVTLSCSPISGHRSVSWYQQTPGQGLQFLFEYFSETQRNKGNFPGRFSGRQFSNSRSEMNVSTLELGDSALYLCASSQTSGGSYEQYFGPGTRLTVT.

The chain has TRBV5-4 and TRBJ2-2; a possible D gene is TRBD2 (6 bases). Per germline, CDR1 SGHNT and CDR2 YYREEE (reference sequence). Between the trimmed V and J ends, which lost 3 bases and 7 bases, there was a span of 16 bases. CDR3 size: 15 residues. CDR3 DNA: TGTGCCAGCAGCTCGGGACTGTCCTTGGGCGGGGAGCTGTTTTTT. Residues: CASSSGLSLGGELFF.

This clone occurred once. This rearrangement joins TRBV12-3 or TRBV12-4 to TRBJ1-1; no reliable D call. Trimming took off 7 bases at V and 1 base at J, with 10 bases between the two ends. The CDR3 is 13 residues long. CDR3 in DNA: TGTGCCAGCATGCGCGCGGGGAACACTGAAGCTTTCTTT. As protein: CASMRAGNTEAFF.

The chain combines TRBV11-2 with TRBJ2-5; tentative D call: TRBD1 (5 bases). Trimming left V 3 bases short and J 1 base short, with 6 bases between. The CDR3 is made up of 13 amino acids. The germline CDR1 and CDR2 sequences are SGHAT and FQNNGV. The DNA of the CDR3 is TGTGCCAGCAGCTTGGGGCTCCAAGAGACCCAGTACTTC. Amino acids: CASSLGLQETQYF.

The chain is built from TRBV7-8 and TRBJ2-6; 7 bases match TRBD2. In germline, CDR1 is SGHVS, CDR2 FQNEAQ. This CDR3 is 21 amino acids long. Trimming took 4 bases from V and 0 from J; bases not matched to a gene: 18. CDR3 in amino acids: CASSSPLYRSGSPSGANVLTF. DNA for the CDR3: TGTGCCAGCAGCTCACCTCTTTACCGTAGCGGGTCGCCCTCTGGGGCCAACGTCCTGACTTTC.

The V and J genes are TRBV4-3 and TRBJ1-3; no clear D. Germline loops: CDR1 LGHNA, CDR2 YSLEER. V was cut by 1 base and J by 4 bases, with 11 bases left in between. This CDR3 has 15 amino acids. CDR3 in amino acids: CASSQGAGAGNTIYF. The CDR3 DNA sequence: TGCGCCAGCAGCCAAGGGGCGGGTGCCGGAAACACCATATATTTT.

CDR3: CASSSQGGSQPQHF. As DNA, the CDR3 is TGTGCCAGCAGCTCACAGGGGGGAAGTCAGCCCCAGCATTTT. The rearrangement joins TRBV11-2 to TRBJ1-5, with 8 bases lining up with TRBD1. V shed 4 bases, J shed 6 bases, and the junction held 5 bases outside the gene matches. Germline CDR1 reads SGHAT; CDR2 reads FQNNGV. The CDR3 runs to 14 residues. Full variable domain (rest looked up from reference TRBV11-2 and TRBJ1-5): EAGVAQSPRYKIIEKRQSVAFWCNPISGHATLYWYQQILGQGPKLLIQFQNNGVVDDSQLPKDRFSAERLKGVDSTLKIQPAKLEDSAVYLCASSSQGGSQPQHFGDGTRLSIL.

The count of this clone is one. The gene calls are TRBV29-1 and TRBJ2-1; unclear D gene. The CDR3 consists of 13 residues. Trimming removed 5 bases at V and 2 bases at J, with 10 bases between. The germline V gene encodes CDR1 SQVTM and CDR2 ANQGSEA. The CDR3: CSVPVVPYNEQFF. The CDR3 DNA reads as TGCAGCGTTCCGGTGGTTCCCTACAATGAGCAGTTCTTC.

The rearrangement joins TRBV28 to TRBJ2-7; 8 bases align to TRBD1. Per the germline V gene, CDR1 is MDHEN and CDR2 is SYDVKM. Germline trimming cut 6 bases from V and 1 base from J; bases unmatched to any gene: 8. CDR3 length: 15 amino acids. The CDR3 loop is CASRYPGQASYEQYF. As DNA, the CDR3 is TGTGCCAGCAGGTACCCGGGACAGGCGTCCTACGAGCAGTACTTC.

This sequence joins TRBV7-6 and TRBJ1-2; 10 nucleotides line up with TRBD1. This CDR3 is built from 20 residues. Losses at the gene ends were 2 bases for V and 4 bases for J; bases not matched to a gene: 19. CDR1 is SGHVS and CDR2 is FNYEAQ in the germline V gene. This CDR3 reads CASSLYPPGQGPRRRYGYTF. CDR3 nucleotide sequence: TGTGCCAGCAGCTTATACCCGCCGGGACAGGGGCCGAGACGTCGCTATGGCTACACCTTC.

V is TRBV2 and J is TRBJ2-6; the D is unclear. From germline, CDR1 is SNHLY and CDR2 FYNNEI. V was pared by 8 bases and J by 2 bases, with 16 bases between. This CDR3 region has 16 residues. CDR3 DNA sequence: TGTGCCAGCGAGACTCCTACGGTAACTGGGGCCAACGTCCTGACTTTC. Translation gives CASETPTVTGANVLTF.

The chain combines TRBV7-9 with TRBJ1-2, with D tentatively TRBD1 (6 bases). Germline loops: CDR1 SEHNR, CDR2 FQNEAQ (reference sequence). This CDR3 has 14 residues. Trimming took off 1 base at V and 4 bases at J, with 10 bases between the two ends. DNA of the CDR3: TGTGCCAGCAGCTTAGAGGGACATCTCTATGGCTACACCTTC. Protein: CASSLEGHLYGYTF.

The rearrangement links TRBV2 to TRBJ2-7; D is possibly TRBD2 (5 bases). Per germline, CDR1 SNHLY and CDR2 FYNNEI. V was shortened by 6 bases and J by 1 base, with 19 bases between the two germline ends. This CDR3 region has 16 residues. CDR3 sequence reads: CASRRSFGDSSYEQYF. In DNA form, the CDR3 reads TGTGCCAGCAGACGAAGTTTCGGGGATTCTTCCTACGAGCAGTACTTC.

The rearrangement links TRBV9 to TRBJ2-2; TRBD1 aligns across 7 bases. V lost 1 base and J lost 5; bases outside the gene matches: 5. The V gene's germline CDR1 is SGDLS and CDR2 YYNGEE. CDR3 length: 15 amino acids. This chain's CDR3 is CASSVNRGRTGELFF. The CDR3 nucleotides are TGTGCCAGCAGCGTAAACAGGGGTAGGACCGGGGAGCTGTTTTTT.

CDR3 amino acids: CASRLSGTGGSGELFF. CDR3 nucleotide sequence: TGTGCCAGTAGACTATCCGGGACAGGGGGCTCCGGGGAGCTGTTTTTT. V usage is TRBV19 and J usage is TRBJ2-2; the match to TRBD1 covers 12 bases. Per germline, CDR1 LNHDA and CDR2 SQIVND (reference sequence). Trimming at V came to 6 bases and at J to 6 bases, leaving 8 bases not matched to a gene. This CDR3 has 16 amino acids. The full variable domain, completed using reference TRBV19 and TRBJ2-2, is DGGITQSPKYLFRKEGQNVTLSCEQNLNHDAMYWYRQDPGQGLRLIYYSQIVNDFQKGDIAEGYSVSREKKESFPLTVTSAQKNPTAFYLCASRLSGTGGSGELFFGEGSRLTVL.

This chain connects TRBV7-8 to TRBJ2-3; D is unclear. V was pared by 0 bases and J by 3 bases, with 7 bases between. Germline CDR1 is SGHVS and CDR2 is FQNEAQ. The CDR3 sequence is 14 residues long. The CDR3, as DNA: TGTGCCAGCAGCTTAGCTGGCAGTACAGATACGCAGTATTTT. Translated, it gives CASSLAGSTDTQYF.

V is TRBV3-1 (or the pseudogene TRBV3-2) and J is TRBJ1-2; D not certain. CDR1 LGHDT and CDR2 YNNKEL come from the germline V gene (reference sequence). Trimming took off 8 bases at V and 7 bases at J, with 17 bases between the two ends. The CDR3 has 13 residues. This CDR3 is CASSGASVSGYTF. CDR3 coding DNA: TGTGCCAGCTCCGGCGCGTCGGTATCTGGCTACACCTTC.

This clone was counted only a few times. This sequence joins TRBV4-1 and TRBJ1-5; 9 bases align to TRBD1. The CDR3 loop spans 16 amino acids. Germline V gene lookup returns CDR1 MGHRA and CDR2 YSYEKL. V shed 1 base, J shed 11 bases, and the junction held 12 bases outside the gene matches. The CDR3 spells CASSQAERTGDMAQHF. Here the CDR3 DNA reads TGCGCCAGCAGCCAAGCAGAACGGACAGGGGATATGGCCCAGCATTTT.

The chain uses TRBV4-1 and TRBJ2-7; the D call may be TRBD1 or TRBD2 (5 bases each). This CDR3 has 16 amino acids. Trimming stripped 0 bases from V and 4 bases from J, with 16 bases between. CDR1 and CDR2 from the germline V gene are MGHRA and YSYEKL. Here the CDR3 reads CASSQDGAERDYEQYF. Written as DNA, the CDR3 is TGCGCCAGCAGCCAAGATGGGGCAGAGAGGGATTACGAGCAGTACTTC.